One sample yielded the 2 T cell receptor beta chains listed below, sequenced in a study of T cell changes during pregnancy in multiple sclerosis. The method was immunoSEQ multiplex PCR; TCRdb's version includes in-frame clones alone and lacks a portion of them. The sample has some 64,000 clones; more than 75% are singletons. Sequenced here: peripheral blood, sampled in the first trimester of pregnancy. Receptor source: a female donor in good health, enrolled as a control in a pregnancy study.

The genes are TRBV11-3 and TRBJ2-5; weak D call: TRBD1 (6 bases). The V gene lost 5 bases and the J gene lost 2 bases, with 21 bases spanning the gap. The CDR3 covers 17 residues. In germline, CDR1 is SGHNT, CDR2 YENEEA. CDR3 loop: CASSGTPFARGQETQYF. The DNA for the CDR3 is TGTGCCAGCAGCGGGACACCCTTCGCACGAGGACAAGAGACCCAGTACTTC.

The chain is built from TRBV7-8 and TRBJ2-1; D is ambiguous. V shed 6 bases and J shed 3 bases, with 9 bases lying between them. This CDR3 spans 13 amino acids. Germline V CDR1 and CDR2: SGHVS, FQNEAQ. CDR3 amino acids: CASRFEDYNEQFF. In DNA, the CDR3 is TGTGCCAGCAGGTTCGAGGACTACAATGAGCAGTTCTTC. The full variable domain, completed using reference TRBV7-8 and TRBJ2-1, is GAGVSQSPRYKVAKRGQDVALRCDPISGHVSLFWYQQALGQGPEFLTYFQNEAQLDKSGLPSDRFFAERPEGSVSTLKIQRTQQEDSAVYLCASRFEDYNEQFFGPGTRLTVL.